The next 6 T cell receptor beta chains were all read from a single sample in a study of early T cells in non-severe SARS-CoV-2 infection. TCRdb redid the calling of the 5' RACE reads with MiXCR, one entry per CDR3 protein. Of 86,000 or so distinct CDR3 sequences in the sample, roughly an eighth were seen once. Sequences were obtained from whole blood. The origin of the receptors is an adult who was a healthcare worker with PCR-confirmed SARS-CoV-2 infection or an uninfected control (not recorded which).

This clonotype showed up many times. The genes are TRBV6-5 and TRBJ1-1, with D unresolved. The V end lost 6 bases, the J end lost 5 bases, and 4 bases lay between the germline ends. Germline values: CDR1 MNHEY, CDR2 SVGAGI. This CDR3 is 10 amino acids long. The CDR3 spells CASRGTEAFF. DNA of the CDR3: TGTGCCAGCAGGGGGACTGAAGCTTTCTTT.

This chain joins TRBV11-1 and TRBJ2-1; 11 bases map to TRBD2. In germline, CDR1 is SGHAT, CDR2 FQDESV (reference sequence). Trimming took 4 bases from V and 13 from J; bases not matched to a gene: 9. The CDR3 is made up of 14 amino acids. As DNA, the CDR3 is TGTGCCAGCAGCTCCGGACTAGCGGGTGGGGGTCAGTTCTTC. It codes for CASSSGLAGGGQFF.

This clonotype was seen only once. This chain uses TRBV4-2 with TRBJ2-3; 10 nucleotides line up with TRBD2. Germline V gives CDR1 LGHNA, CDR2 YNFKEQ. V was pared by 3 bases and J by 4 bases, with 4 bases of the junction left unmatched. The CDR3 loop spans 15 amino acids. This chain's CDR3 is CASSQVLAGADTQYF. CDR3 nucleotides: TGTGCCAGCAGCCAGGTTCTAGCGGGAGCAGATACGCAGTATTTT.

This clonotype showed up many times. The V and J genes are TRBV20-1 and TRBJ2-1; 13 bases line up with TRBD2. The trim removed 1 base at V and 8 bases at J, leaving 5 bases unmatched. The CDR3 is 15 residues long. CDR1 DFQATT and CDR2 SNEGSKA come from the germline V gene (reference sequence). The CDR3 is CSARGWTSGRDEQFF. The CDR3 DNA is TGCAGTGCTAGAGGGTGGACTAGCGGGAGAGATGAGCAGTTCTTC.

J is TRBJ2-5 and V is TRBV3-1; D possibly matches TRBD1 or TRBD2 (5 bases each). The CDR3 has 16 amino acids. Trimming shortened V by 0 bases and J by 5 bases, and 16 bases separated the two germline ends. Per germline, CDR1 LGHDT and CDR2 YNNKEL (reference sequence). The CDR3 DNA is TGTGCCAGCAGCCAAGATAGGCCGGGGCTGGAGGAGACCCAGTACTTC. Protein: CASSQDRPGLEETQYF.

The sample holds many counts of this clonotype. The V call is TRBV5-1, the J call TRBJ2-7; a possible D gene is TRBD2 (6 bases). The germline gives CDR1 SGHRS, CDR2 YFSETQ. V was trimmed by 0 bases and J by 12 bases, leaving 19 bases between them. The CDR3 extends over 14 amino acids. As DNA, the CDR3 is TGCGCCAGCAGCTTGGTGGGAGCGGGTGTTCCTCCGTACTTC. Translated: CASSLVGAGVPPYF.